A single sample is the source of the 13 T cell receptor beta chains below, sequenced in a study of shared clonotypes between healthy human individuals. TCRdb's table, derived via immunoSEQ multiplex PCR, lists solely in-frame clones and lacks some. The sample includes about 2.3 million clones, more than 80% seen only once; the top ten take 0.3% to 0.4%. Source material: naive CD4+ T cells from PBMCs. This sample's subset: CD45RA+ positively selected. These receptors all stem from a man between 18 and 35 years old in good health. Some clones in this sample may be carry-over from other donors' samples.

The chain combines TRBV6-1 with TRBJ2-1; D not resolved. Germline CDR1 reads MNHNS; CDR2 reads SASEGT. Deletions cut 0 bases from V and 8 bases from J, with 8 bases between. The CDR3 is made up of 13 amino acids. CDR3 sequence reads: CASSEAGRDEQFF. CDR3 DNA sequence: TGTGCCAGCAGTGAAGCGGGTAGAGATGAGCAGTTCTTC.

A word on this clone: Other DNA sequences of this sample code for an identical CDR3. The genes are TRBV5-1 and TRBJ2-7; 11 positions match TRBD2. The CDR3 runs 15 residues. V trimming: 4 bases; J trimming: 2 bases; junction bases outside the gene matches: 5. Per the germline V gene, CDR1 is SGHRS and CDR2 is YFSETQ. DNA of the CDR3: TGCGCCAGCAGCCCCGGGACTAGCGGACCCTACGAGCAGTACTTC. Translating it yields CASSPGTSGPYEQYF.

CDR3 bases: TGTGCCAGCAGTGAATCGACGGGACACCAAGGGACTGAAGCTTTCTTT. Protein sequence: CASSESTGHQGTEAFF. The gene calls are TRBV25-1 and TRBJ1-1, with D maybe TRBD1 (6 bases). V lost 1 base and J lost 5, with 17 bases in between. The V gene's germline CDR1 is MGHDK and CDR2 SYGVNS. There are 16 residues in the CDR3.

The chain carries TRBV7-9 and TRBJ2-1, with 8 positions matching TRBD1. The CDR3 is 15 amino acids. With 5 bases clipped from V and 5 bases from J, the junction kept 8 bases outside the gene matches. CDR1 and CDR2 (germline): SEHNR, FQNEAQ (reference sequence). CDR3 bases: TGTGCCAGCAGCCCCCTAACAGGGGGAAACAATGAGCAGTTCTTC. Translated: CASSPLTGGNNEQFF.

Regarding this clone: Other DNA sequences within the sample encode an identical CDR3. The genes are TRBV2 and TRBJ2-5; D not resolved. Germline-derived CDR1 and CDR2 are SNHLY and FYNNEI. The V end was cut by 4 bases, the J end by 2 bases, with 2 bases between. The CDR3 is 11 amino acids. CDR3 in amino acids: CASSGQETQYF. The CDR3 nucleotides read TGTGCCAGCAGTGGACAAGAGACCCAGTACTTC.

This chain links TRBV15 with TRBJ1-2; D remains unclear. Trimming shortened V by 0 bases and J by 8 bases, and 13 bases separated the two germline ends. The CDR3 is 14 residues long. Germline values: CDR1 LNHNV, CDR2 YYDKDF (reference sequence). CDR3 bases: TGTGCCACCAGCAGAGAACCGACTCCTAGCGGCTACACCTTC. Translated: CATSREPTPSGYTF.

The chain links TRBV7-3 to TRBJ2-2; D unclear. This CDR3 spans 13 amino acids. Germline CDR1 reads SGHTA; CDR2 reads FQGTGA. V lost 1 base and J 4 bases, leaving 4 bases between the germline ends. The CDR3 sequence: CASSLISTGELFF. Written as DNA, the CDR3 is TGTGCCAGCAGCTTAATCTCCACCGGGGAGCTGTTTTTT.

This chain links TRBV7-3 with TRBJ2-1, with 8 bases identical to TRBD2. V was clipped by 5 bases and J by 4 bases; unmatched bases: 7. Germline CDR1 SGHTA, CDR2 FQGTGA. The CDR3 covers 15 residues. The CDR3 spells CASSAGLVAYNEQFF. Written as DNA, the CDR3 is TGTGCCAGCAGCGCGGGACTAGTTGCTTACAATGAGCAGTTCTTC.

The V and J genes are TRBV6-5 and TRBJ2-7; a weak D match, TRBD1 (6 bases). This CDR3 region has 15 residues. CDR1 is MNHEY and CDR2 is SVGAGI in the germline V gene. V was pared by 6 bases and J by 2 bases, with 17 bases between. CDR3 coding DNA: TGTGCCAGCAGCAGGGGTCTTGCGACAGCCTACGAGCAGTACTTC. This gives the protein CASSRGLATAYEQYF.

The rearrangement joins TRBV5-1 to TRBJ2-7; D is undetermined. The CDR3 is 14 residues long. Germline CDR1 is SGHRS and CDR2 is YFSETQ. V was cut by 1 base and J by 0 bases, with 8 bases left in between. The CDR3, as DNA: TGCGCCAGCAGCTTGTTTACAAGCTCCTACGAGCAGTACTTC. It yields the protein CASSLFTSSYEQYF.

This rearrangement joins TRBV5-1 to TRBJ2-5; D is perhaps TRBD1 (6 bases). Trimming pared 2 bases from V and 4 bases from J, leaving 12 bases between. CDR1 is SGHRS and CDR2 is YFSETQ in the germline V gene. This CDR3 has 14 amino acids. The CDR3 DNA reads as TGCGCCAGCAGCTTTAACAGGGAAGGAGAGACCCAGTACTTC. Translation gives CASSFNREGETQYF.

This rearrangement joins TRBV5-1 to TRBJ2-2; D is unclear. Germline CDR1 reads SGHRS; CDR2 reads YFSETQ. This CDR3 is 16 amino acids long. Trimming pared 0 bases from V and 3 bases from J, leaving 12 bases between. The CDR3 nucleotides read TGCGCCAGCAGCTTGGCAGACTTTCGATACACCGGGGAGCTGTTTTTT. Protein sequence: CASSLADFRYTGELFF.

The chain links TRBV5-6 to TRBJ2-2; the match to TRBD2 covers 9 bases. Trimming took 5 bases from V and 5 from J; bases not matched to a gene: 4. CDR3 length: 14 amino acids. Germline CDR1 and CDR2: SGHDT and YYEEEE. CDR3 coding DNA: TGTGCCAGCAGATCGACTAGCGGAACCGGGGAGCTGTTTTTT. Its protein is CASRSTSGTGELFF.